This record concerns one T cell receptor (beta chain) sequence. The second PCR ran about 6 to 11 cycles with a sample-barcoded 5' primer and J-beta primers. TCRdb ran MiXCR on the 5' RACE reads and lists one entry per CDR3 protein. The data contain roughly 830,000 distinct CDR3 sequences, 62% of them singletons. Germline V CDR1 and CDR2: SEHNR, FQNEAQ (reference sequence). This CDR3 is built from 14 residues. V was shortened by 6 bases and J by 8 bases, with 16 bases between the two germline ends. This sample is drawn from a study of blood T cells in healthy people across ages. The sequence was obtained from a man aged 25 to 40 in good health. Sequencing was done on a sample of blood. The chain recombines TRBV7-9 with TRBJ1-4; D is perhaps TRBD1 (6 bases). The CDR3 DNA sequence: TGTGCCAGCAGTCGACAGGCAGGAAACGAAAAACTGTTTTTT. It is translated as CASSRQAGNEKLFF.